This T cell receptor beta chain was identified during a study of blood T cell repertoires in COVID-19. With 8 bases removed from V and 1 base from J, the gap between germline ends came to 11 bases. Germline-derived CDR1 and CDR2 are SGHAT and FQNNGV. CDR3 length: 13 residues. Method: immunoSEQ multiplex PCR; TCRdb's copy keeps in-frame clones and lacks some. Found here are more than 95,000 clones, over 80% of them singletons; the top ten hold about 17%. The receptor was isolated from an older man with acute or convalescent COVID-19. V usage is TRBV11-2 and J usage is TRBJ2-5; D might be TRBD1 (6 bases). Sequenced material: peripheral blood. CDR3 nucleotide sequence: TGTGCCAGCGGGGGCGGTATCCAAGAGACCCAGTACTTC. This encodes CASGGGIQETQYF. Together with reference TRBV11-2 and TRBJ2-5, the CDR3 gives the full variable domain: EAGVAQSPRYKIIEKRQSVAFWCNPISGHATLYWYQQILGQGPKLLIQFQNNGVVDDSQLPKDRFSAERLKGVDSTLKIQPAKLEDSAVYLCASGGGIQETQYFGPGTRLLVL.